Listed here is a single TCR beta chain. This specimen comes from a study of blood T cell repertoires in COVID-19. Study overall: PBMCs, B-cell-depleted T cells, or T cells were the source of the cDNA or gDNA that made up the material.

In the original analysis: By means of reference gene primer amplification, nucleated cell counts were estimated. Profiling relied on immunoSEQ multiplex PCR, and the TCRdb table lists in-frame clones only, not all of them. V and J calls and clone size are given by that table; D and trimming were obtained from the DNA. The sample holds about 97,000 clones; almost 90% are singletons and the top ten take roughly 2.1%. The V gene lost 2 bases and the J gene lost 3 bases, with 11 bases spanning the gap. CDR1 and CDR2 (germline): SEHNR, FQNEAQ (reference sequence). This CDR3 region has 14 residues. The TCR originated in a man aged 50-59 years with COVID-19, enrolled during active disease. Input material: peripheral blood. This sequence joins TRBV7-9 and TRBJ2-7, with D tentatively TRBD2 (5 bases). The CDR3 spells CASSLLGVDYEQYF. CDR3 DNA: TGTGCCAGCAGCTTACTCGGGGTGGACTACGAGCAGTACTTC.